Following are 30 T cell receptor beta chains from one sample sequenced in a study of T cells in Graves' hyperthyroidism and ophthalmopathy. RNA transcripts yielded amplified TCR beta CDR3 regions. An initial round of RT-PCR targeting the TCR CDR3 relied on the HTBI primer set. One entry per CDR3 protein results from TCRdb running MiXCR on the multiplex PCR reads. The sample consists of 550,000 to 650,000 distinct CDR3 sequences, around 15% of them appearing once. Sequences were obtained from blood. The receptors here all came from a woman aged 40-49 years with Graves' hyperthyroidism.

This clonotype was detected many times. J is TRBJ1-3 and V is TRBV12-3 or TRBV12-4; D not certain. The CDR3 is 13 residues long. Trimming left V 3 bases short and J 4 bases short, with 7 bases between. CDR3 amino acids: CASSLFGGNTIYF. The CDR3 DNA reads TGTGCCAGCAGTTTGTTCGGGGGAAACACCATATATTTT.

This clonotype was seen only a few times. V usage is TRBV28 and J usage is TRBJ2-4; 7 bases match TRBD1. The CDR3 extends over 17 amino acids. Germline CDR1 MDHEN, CDR2 SYDVKM. After removal of 8 bases from V and 0 bases from J, the junction contained 13 bases not matched to a gene. CDR3 protein: CASSTTGQAKAKNIQYF. DNA for the CDR3: TGTGCCAGCTCGACAACTGGACAGGCGAAAGCCAAAAACATTCAGTACTTC.

CDR3 bases: TGTGCCAGCAGCCTACCGGGAGACCCCGGAGAGGAAAAACTGTTTTTT. Amino acids: CASSLPGDPGEEKLFF. This chain joins TRBV3-1 and TRBJ1-4; D not resolved. Between the trimmed V and J ends, which lost 4 bases and 8 bases, there was a span of 20 bases. This CDR3 comprises 16 residues. Germline values: CDR1 LGHDT, CDR2 YNNKEL (reference sequence).

The J gene is TRBJ2-7, the V gene TRBV9; 12 bases are shared with TRBD2. The V gene end was trimmed by 0 bases and the J gene end by 1 base; junction bases not matched to a gene: 2. Germline values: CDR1 SGDLS, CDR2 YYNGEE. The CDR3 length is 16 residues. CDR3 amino acids: CASSVGGTSGSYEQYF. The CDR3 nucleotides read TGTGCCAGCAGCGTAGGGGGGACTAGCGGGTCCTACGAGCAGTACTTC.

Details on this clonotype: A single base separates this from a much larger clone, so it may be a read error. No conserved phenylalanine or tryptophan is present at the end of the CDR3, so a read error is the likely explanation. The chain has TRBV24-1 and TRBJ1-2; the D is unclear. The germline V and J ends were trimmed by 6 bases and 3 bases, with 13 bases remaining between them. The CDR3 sequence is 14 residues long. Germline CDR1 reads KGHDR; CDR2 reads SFDVKD. The CDR3 nucleotides read TGTGCCACCAGTCGAGACGGAGTTGACTATGGCTACACCCTC. This translates into CATSRDGVDYGYTL.

As for this clonotype: A single base separates this from a much larger clone, so it may be a read error. The rearrangement joins TRBV29-1 to TRBJ2-7; 8 nucleotides align to TRBD1. The CDR3 loop spans 18 amino acids. Germline V CDR1 and CDR2: SQVTM, ANQGSEA. CDR3 loop: CSVEIRPMGQESSYGQYF. In nucleotides, the CDR3 is TGCAGCGTTGAAATCCGACCTATGGGACAGGAAAGCTCCTACGGGCAGTACTTC.

Many counts were recorded for this clonotype. The rearrangement uses TRBV6-5 and TRBJ2-1, with a tentative D call TRBD2 (6 bases). Germline loops: CDR1 MNHEY, CDR2 SVGAGI. The CDR3 loop spans 18 amino acids. The ends were cut back, 0 bases at V and 8 bases at J, with 23 bases in the middle. The CDR3 loop is CASSYSSPTRGSWDEQFF. DNA for the CDR3: TGTGCCAGCAGTTACTCGTCACCGACTAGAGGGAGTTGGGATGAGCAGTTCTTC.

J is TRBJ2-1 and V is TRBV12-3 or TRBV12-4, with a tentative D call TRBD1 (5 bases). CDR3 size: 15 residues. Trimming stripped 5 bases from V and 9 bases from J, with 20 bases between. In DNA form, the CDR3 reads TGTGCCAGCAGTCCCCGTCGGCGAGACAGCAGTGAGCAGTTCTTC. Its protein is CASSPRRRDSSEQFF.

This clonotype has at least ten counts. The CDR3 sequence is CASSYPTGVNQPQHF. CDR3 nucleotide sequence: TGTGCCAGCAGTTACCCTACAGGGGTTAATCAGCCCCAGCATTTT. The V gene is TRBV6-2 or TRBV6-3, the J gene TRBJ1-5, with 7 bases aligning to TRBD1. CDR1 is MNHEY, CDR2 SVGEGT, per germline. The CDR3 consists of 15 residues. V lost 2 bases and J lost 4; bases outside the gene matches: 5.

This clonotype was recorded many times. This sequence joins TRBV19 and TRBJ2-1, with D unclear. Deletions cut 10 bases from V and 2 bases from J, with 18 bases between. Germline V CDR1 and CDR2: LNHDA, SQIVND (reference sequence). This CDR3 spans 15 amino acids. The CDR3 protein is CATLPARSPYNEQFF. The CDR3, as DNA: TGTGCCACCTTACCAGCCCGGAGTCCCTACAATGAGCAGTTCTTC.

This clonotype has a count of ten or more. The chain recombines TRBV30 with TRBJ1-2; 11 bases match TRBD1. Germline assignment: CDR1 GTSNPN and CDR2 SVGIG (reference sequence). The CDR3 spans 14 residues. Unmatched junction bases numbered 6, after V lost 2 bases and J lost 7 bases. This chain's CDR3 is CAWSPGTGGRGYTF. The CDR3, as DNA: TGTGCCTGGAGTCCCGGGACAGGGGGTCGTGGCTACACCTTC.

The rearrangement joins TRBV28 to TRBJ2-4; D gene uncertain. This CDR3 has 14 amino acids. V was shortened by 6 bases and J by 8 bases, with 17 bases between the two germline ends. Germline CDR1 reads MDHEN; CDR2 reads SYDVKM. CDR3 sequence: CASRGSTRTDIQYF. CDR3 nucleotide sequence: TGTGCCAGCAGGGGGTCAACAAGAACTGACATTCAGTACTTC.

For this clonotype: With a much larger clone just one base away, this may be a read error. V usage is TRBV27 and J usage is TRBJ2-7; no clear D. Trimming stripped 5 bases from V and 0 bases from J, with 11 bases between. The CDR3 is made up of 14 amino acids. CDR1 MNHEY and CDR2 SMNVEV come from the germline V gene (reference sequence). CDR3 bases: TGTGCCAGCAGTCAAATGGGTAACTCCTACGAGCAGTACTTC. Its translation is CASSQMGNSYEQYF.

Ten or more counts support this clonotype. The chain is built from TRBV27 and TRBJ1-1; D gene unclear. V gave up 6 bases and J gave up 0 bases, with 8 bases separating them. The CDR3 is made up of 13 amino acids. CDR1 and CDR2 from the germline V gene are MNHEY and SMNVEV (reference sequence). CDR3 in amino acids: CASRVNMNTEAFF. In DNA form, the CDR3 reads TGTGCCAGCAGGGTTAACATGAACACTGAAGCTTTCTTT.

This clonotype was detected many times. V gene TRBV28 combines with J gene TRBJ2-7; 9 bases are a match to TRBD2. Germline V gives CDR1 MDHEN, CDR2 SYDVKM. Trimming removed 5 bases from V and 2 bases from J; junction bases left unmatched: 4. The CDR3 runs to 14 residues. CDR3 DNA: TGTGCCAGCAGTAAAAGACTAGCGGCCTACGAGCAGTACTTC. Translating it yields CASSKRLAAYEQYF.

This clonotype has a count of ten or more. The rearrangement links TRBV11-2 to TRBJ1-3; TRBD1 is a possible D gene (6 bases). Germline lookup yields CDR1 SGHAT and CDR2 FQNNGV. Trimming removed 1 base at V and 4 bases at J, with 14 bases between. This CDR3 contains 16 residues. CDR3 residues: CASSLVTRGSGNTIYF. Written as DNA, the CDR3 is TGTGCCAGCAGCTTAGTTACCAGGGGTTCCGGAAACACCATATATTTT.

The sample holds many counts of this clonotype. J is TRBJ1-2 and V is TRBV30; possible D gene TRBD1, 6 bases. V was cut by 5 bases and J by 1 base, with 8 bases left in between. The CDR3 runs to 12 residues. Germline values: CDR1 GTSNPN, CDR2 SVGIG (reference sequence). The DNA for the CDR3 is TGTGCCTGGCACAGGGATAACTATGGCTACACCTTC. As protein: CAWHRDNYGYTF.

There are a few counts of this clonotype. This chain connects TRBV7-2 to TRBJ2-5; 11 bases line up with TRBD2. CDR3 length: 14 amino acids. Germline V lookup: CDR1 SGHTA, CDR2 FQGNSA. Trimming at V came to 6 bases and at J to 4 bases, leaving 4 bases not matched to a gene. The CDR3 spells CASRPGLAGETQYF. CDR3 sequence (DNA): TGTGCCAGCAGACCCGGACTAGCGGGAGAGACCCAGTACTTC. Supplemented by reference TRBV7-2 and TRBJ2-5, the full variable domain reads GAGVSQSPSNKVTEKGKDVELRCDPISGHTALYWYRQSLGQGLEFLIYFQGNSAPDKSGLPSDRFSAERTGGSVSTLTIQRTQQEDSAVYLCASRPGLAGETQYFGPGTRLLVL.

A few counts support this clonotype. V gene TRBV20-1 combines with J gene TRBJ1-6; D is uncertain. V was clipped by 5 bases and J by 0 bases, with 14 bases between them. Germline CDR1 reads DFQATT; CDR2 reads SNEGSKA (reference sequence). This CDR3 comprises 16 residues. The DNA for the CDR3 is TGCAGTGCTTATCACACGGAGAGCTCCTATAATTCACCCCTCCACTTT. Amino acids: CSAYHTESSYNSPLHF.

The chain couples TRBV6-5 to TRBJ1-1; TRBD1 might be the D (5 bases). V lost 3 bases, J lost 4 bases, and 12 bases lay in between. Per the germline V gene, CDR1 is MNHEY and CDR2 is SVGAGI. This CDR3 is built from 14 residues. The CDR3 sequence is CASSYNRRGTEAFF. The CDR3 DNA follows: TGTGCCAGCAGTTATAATCGGAGGGGCACTGAAGCTTTCTTT.

This clonotype came up many times. The CDR3 region is CASSESLRGGKTDTQYF. The DNA of the CDR3 is TGCGCCAGCAGTGAATCCTTACGTGGCGGGAAGACAGATACGCAGTATTTT. The V and J genes are TRBV10-2 and TRBJ2-3; tentatively, D is TRBD2 (6 bases). From germline, CDR1 is WSHSY and CDR2 SAAADI. Deletions cut 3 bases from V and 3 bases from J, with 19 bases between. The CDR3 consists of 17 residues.

This sequence joins TRBV12-3 or TRBV12-4 and TRBJ2-2; possibly TRBD1 or TRBD2 for D (6 bases each). The V gene lost 7 bases and the J gene lost 4 bases, with 13 bases spanning the gap. This CDR3 spans 14 amino acids. CDR3 DNA: TGTGCCAGCAACCCTGGGGGGCCCACCGGGGAGCTGTTTTTT. It yields the protein CASNPGGPTGELFF.

This clonotype was detected a few times. The chain combines TRBV20-1 with TRBJ2-2, with D perhaps TRBD2 (5 bases). Germline CDR1 reads DFQATT; CDR2 reads SNEGSKA (reference sequence). Trimming stripped 0 bases from V and 5 bases from J, with 13 bases between. This CDR3 is built from 15 residues. This chain's CDR3 is CSARDRVARTGELFF. The CDR3 DNA follows: TGCAGTGCTAGAGATAGGGTAGCGCGTACCGGGGAGCTGTTTTTT.

This chain links TRBV28 with TRBJ1-3, with D maybe TRBD1 (5 bases). Trimming pared 4 bases from V and 0 bases from J, leaving 13 bases between. This CDR3 contains 16 residues. Germline V gives CDR1 MDHEN, CDR2 SYDVKM. CDR3 residues: CASSSPTQGSGNTIYF. The CDR3 DNA reads as TGTGCCAGCAGTTCACCGACCCAGGGCTCTGGAAACACCATATATTTT. Drawing the rest from reference TRBV28 and TRBJ1-3, the complete variable domain is DVKVTQSSRYLVKRTGEKVFLECVQDMDHENMFWYRQDPGLGLRLIYFSYDVKMKEKGDIPEGYSVSREKKERFSLILESASTNQTSMYLCASSSPTQGSGNTIYFGEGSWLTVV.

A note on this clonotype: This clone may be a read error of a much larger clone one base away. The rearrangement uses TRBV2 and TRBJ1-1; D is undetermined. The germline gives CDR1 SNHLY, CDR2 FYNNEI. The CDR3 has 14 residues. For the CDR3, the DNA is TGTGCCAGCAGTGAAGGACGGAAGAACGCTGAAGCTTTCTTT. Residues: CASSEGRKNAEAFF.

This clonotype was seen many times. The CDR3 sequence is CASSYPGQSDYEQYF. For the CDR3, the DNA is TGTGCCAGCAGTTACCCGGGACAGTCCGACTACGAGCAGTACTTC. This chain connects TRBV6-5 to TRBJ2-7; 7 nucleotides agree with TRBD1. Germline CDR1 is MNHEY and CDR2 is SVGAGI. This CDR3 region has 15 residues. The junction had 7 bases not matched to a gene; V was cut back by 2 bases and J by 3 bases.

V usage is TRBV27 and J usage is TRBJ2-7; the match to TRBD2 covers 11 bases. The last part of the DNA fits TRBJ2-1 better; the J call may be wrong. CDR1 is MNHEY and CDR2 is SMNVEV in the germline V gene (reference sequence). The CDR3 is made up of 15 amino acids. The CDR3 sequence: CASSPGLAETYEQFF. The CDR3 DNA reads TGTGCCAGCAGCCCGGGACTAGCGGAAACCTACGAGCAGTTCTTC.

The J gene is TRBJ2-7, the V gene TRBV5-5, with a tentative D call TRBD1 (5 bases). The V gene lost 1 base and the J gene lost 4 bases, with 12 bases spanning the gap. The CDR3 totals 14 residues. Germline-derived CDR1 and CDR2 are SGHKS and YYEKEE (reference sequence). CDR3 nucleotide sequence: TGTGCCAGCAGCTTGTTACAGGATACTTACGAGCAGTACTTC. It translates to CASSLLQDTYEQYF.

This sequence joins TRBV19 and TRBJ2-1, with 7 bases that match TRBD1. CDR1 and CDR2 (germline): LNHDA, SQIVND (reference sequence). This CDR3 is built from 16 residues. With V trimmed by 1 base and J by 4 bases, 7 bases remained unmatched. In DNA, the CDR3 is TGTGCCAGTAGTATAGCCCGGACAGGCCCTTACAATGAGCAGTTCTTC. Amino acid sequence: CASSIARTGPYNEQFF. Complete variable domain (other parts from reference TRBV19 and TRBJ2-1): DGGITQSPKYLFRKEGQNVTLSCEQNLNHDAMYWYRQDPGQGLRLIYYSQIVNDFQKGDIAEGYSVSREKKESFPLTVTSAQKNPTAFYLCASSIARTGPYNEQFFGPGTRLTVL.

This clonotype was seen many times. The chain uses TRBV7-8 and TRBJ2-7; a possible D gene is TRBD1 (6 bases). CDR3 length: 15 residues. The germline V gene encodes CDR1 SGHVS and CDR2 FQNEAQ. With 2 bases removed from V and 1 base from J, the gap between germline ends came to 12 bases. CDR3 DNA sequence: TGTGCCAGCAGCTTACTCCGACAGGAGTCCTACGAGCAGTACTTC. It encodes CASSLLRQESYEQYF.